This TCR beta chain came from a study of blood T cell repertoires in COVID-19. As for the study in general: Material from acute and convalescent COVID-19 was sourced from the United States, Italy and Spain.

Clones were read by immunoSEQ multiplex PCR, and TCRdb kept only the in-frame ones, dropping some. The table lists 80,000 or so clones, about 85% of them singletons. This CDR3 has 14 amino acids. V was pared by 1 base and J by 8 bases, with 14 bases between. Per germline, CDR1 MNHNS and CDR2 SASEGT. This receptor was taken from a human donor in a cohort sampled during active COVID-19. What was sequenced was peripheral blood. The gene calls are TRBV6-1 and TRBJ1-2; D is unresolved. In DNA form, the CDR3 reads TGTGCCAGCAGTGAAGAGGGAGAGGGTCGAGGCTACACCTTC. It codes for CASSEEGEGRGYTF.